Listed here are 2 T cell receptor beta chains from one sample, sequenced in a study of preoperative IRX-2 immunotherapy in early breast cancer. TCRdb keeps only in-frame clones here, not all; method: immunoSEQ multiplex PCR. Here the sample spans approximately 96,000 clones, roughly 89% being singletons. Treatment specified: preoperative locoregional IRX-2 cytokine immunotherapy. This sample comprised tumor tissue, obtained after IRX-2 immunotherapy. The receptor source for this set is a human donor with breast cancer.

The CDR3 loop reads CASSYSVGRSNQPQHF. In DNA, the CDR3 is TGTGCCAGCAGTTACTCGGTGGGGCGTAGCAATCAGCCCCAGCATTTT. The genes are TRBV6-8 and TRBJ1-5, with D tentatively TRBD1 (5 bases). The germline V gene has CDR1 MNHGY and CDR2 SAAAGT. CDR3 length: 16 amino acids. With 0 bases removed from V and 0 bases from J, the gap between germline ends came to 9 bases.

This clone was found a few times. The V gene is TRBV7-6, the J gene TRBJ2-2; D is possibly TRBD2 (5 bases). The CDR3 loop spans 15 amino acids. CDR1 and CDR2 (germline): SGHVS, FNYEAQ. V lost 9 bases and J 4 bases, leaving 18 bases between the germline ends. The CDR3 DNA reads TGTGCCAGAATCCGGTCCCCTCGGGGCACCGGGGAGCTGTTTTTT. The encoded protein is CARIRSPRGTGELFF.